This T cell receptor (beta chain) originates from a study of regulatory dendritic cells for organ transplantation. Some clones are missing from TCRdb's copy, which holds only in-frame ones; the method was immunoSEQ multiplex PCR. The data show about 11,000 clones, roughly 70% seen once. CFSE-labeled sorted T cells met regulatory or mature dendritic cells for over 4 days. Memory T cells were CD45RO+, naive were CD45RA+, sorted by FACS. The CDR3 sequence is 15 residues long. V lost 2 bases and J 5 bases, leaving 15 bases between the germline ends. Germline assignment: CDR1 ENHRY and CDR2 SYGVKD. To note about this clone: Its antigen is unknown.

Sample: memory CD4+ T cells from blood cultured with regulatory dendritic cells. Specified subset: CD45RO+ memory T cells. The chain combines TRBV10-3 with TRBJ1-2; no clear D gene. This clonotype was obtained from a human donor in good health. The CDR3 region has the DNA TGTGCCATCAGTGAGAGGCTCCCAACTAGTTATGGCTACACCTTC. Translating gives CAISERLPTSYGYTF.